The subject of this entry is one T cell receptor (beta chain). The sample comes from a study of blood T cell repertoires in COVID-19. The CDR3 spans 17 residues. Germline CDR1 reads SNHLY; CDR2 reads FYNNEI. The junction had 11 bases not matched to a gene; V was cut back by 6 bases and J by 4 bases. The table came from immunoSEQ multiplex PCR; TCRdb's copy has only in-frame clones and leaves some out. The table has roughly 220,000 clones, around 80% seen once. The receptor's source is a woman aged 35 to 49 who had recovered from COVID-19. Sequencing used peripheral blood. The genes are TRBV2 and TRBJ2-3; 12 bases map to TRBD2. In DNA, the CDR3 is TGTGCCAGCAGGGCGGTGGCTAGCGGGGGGGCATCAGATACGCAGTATTTT. Amino acid sequence: CASRAVASGGASDTQYF.